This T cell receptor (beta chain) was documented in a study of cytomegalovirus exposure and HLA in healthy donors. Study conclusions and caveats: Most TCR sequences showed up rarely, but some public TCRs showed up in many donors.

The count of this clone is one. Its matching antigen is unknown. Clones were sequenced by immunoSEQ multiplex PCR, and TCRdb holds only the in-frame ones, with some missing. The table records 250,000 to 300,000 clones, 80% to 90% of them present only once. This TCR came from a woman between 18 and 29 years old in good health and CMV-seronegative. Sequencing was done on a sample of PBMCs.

CDR3 sequence (DNA): TGTGCCAGCAGCTTGGGTCCAGAAAATTACGAGCAGTACTTC. Translation: CASSLGPENYEQYF. The chain has TRBV5-4 and TRBJ2-7; no firm D call. Germline V gives CDR1 SGHNT, CDR2 YYREEE (reference sequence). The CDR3 length is 14 residues. The V and J ends lost 0 bases and 4 bases respectively, with 11 bases between them.